Listed below are T cell receptor beta chains from one sample, sequenced in a study of T cell responses to AZD1222 COVID-19 vaccine. Some clones are missing from TCRdb's copy, which holds only in-frame ones; the method was immunoSEQ multiplex PCR. The data hold just under 95,000 clones, with approximately 91% observed a single time. The sequencing used peripheral blood, collected on day 0 of AZD1222 vaccination. The receptors were gathered from an adult in good health. The CDR3 runs from the conserved cysteine through the conserved F or W. The D gene is left open where the match is weak. Rows may omit the clone size; those that give it use once, few, many or a size class.

v_call	clone_size	d_call	j_call	cdr3_nt	cdr3_aa
TRBV19	.	TRBD1	TRBJ2-1	TGTGCCAGTAGTTTCAGACAGGGGTCTATGAACAATGAGCAGTTCTTC	CASSFRQGSMNNEQFF
TRBV6-1	.	.	TRBJ2-7	TGTGCCAGCAGTGAATACAAGGGGCAGTACTTC	CASSEYKGQYF
TRBV19	few	.	TRBJ1-2	TGTGCCAGTCGGTATGACTATGGCTACACCTTC	CASRYDYGYTF
TRBV6-5	.	.	TRBJ2-7	TGTGCCAGCAGGCGGGACGGTAACTACGAGCAGTACTTC	CASRRDGNYEQYF
TRBV7-8	.	.	TRBJ1-2	TGTGCCAGCAGCTTGGGGCCAGGGTCCGGAGCGGGTGGCTACACCTTC	CASSLGPGSGAGGYTF
TRBV9	.	TRBD2	TRBJ2-5	TGTGCCAGCAGCATCCGCGGGGGGGTCCAAGAGACCCAGTACTTC	CASSIRGGVQETQYF
TRBV15	.	.	TRBJ1-5	TGTGCCACCAGCAGAGGAAGTTTGGGACCAGGCAATCAGCCCCAGCATTTT	CATSRGSLGPGNQPQHF
TRBV5-1	.	.	TRBJ1-4	TGCGCCAGCAGCTTGCAAACAGGGCGGGAAAAACTGTTTTTT	CASSLQTGREKLFF
TRBV10-3	few	.	TRBJ1-3	TGTGCCACCGCACAGGGTGGAGGAAACACCATATATTTT	CATAQGGGNTIYF
TRBV4-2	.	.	TRBJ2-2	TGTGCCAGCAGCCGGCCCTCGAACACCGGGGAGCTGTTTTTT	CASSRPSNTGELFF
TRBV28	.	.	TRBJ2-3	TGTGCCAGCAGTCTTTTGACAGAAAACACAGATACGCAGTATTTT	CASSLLTENTDTQYF
TRBV7-9	.	TRBD1	TRBJ1-5	TGTGCCAGCAGCCCCGGGGCAGGGGGCTTTTCGAGCAATCAGCCCCAGCATTTT	CASSPGAGGFSSNQPQHF
TRBV6-5	.	TRBD2	TRBJ2-3	TGTGCCAGCAGCCGGACTAGCTTCACAGATACGCAGTATTTT	CASSRTSFTDTQYF
TRBV14	.	.	TRBJ1-2	TGTGCCAGCAGCCAAGATTGGTCGGCAGCAACCGGGGGATATGGCTACACCTTC	CASSQDWSAATGGYGYTF
TRBV3-1/TRBV3-2	.	TRBD1	TRBJ2-1	TGTGCCAGCAGCCCAGGACAGGGGGCGCTAAGGAATGAGCAGTTCTTC	CASSPGQGALRNEQFF
TRBV25-1	.	.	TRBJ1-5	TGTGCCAGCAGTGAATGGGGGACCGCAGATCAGCCCCAGCATTTT	CASSEWGTADQPQHF
TRBV6-5	once	.	TRBJ2-2	TGTGCCAGCCGGGACTTTTCGAACACCGGGGAGCTGTTTTTT	CASRDFSNTGELFF
TRBV6-2/TRBV6-3	once	TRBD1	TRBJ2-7	TGTGCCAGCAGTTACACAGGGGCCCCCTTCAACGAGCAGTACTTC	CASSYTGAPFNEQYF
TRBV7-2	.	TRBD1	TRBJ1-1	TGTGCCAGCAGCTTCGGACAGGGTGATGAAGCTTTCTTT	CASSFGQGDEAFF
TRBV6-1	.	.	TRBJ1-2	TGTGCCAGCAGTGAAGCGCAGGCGCCGGGTCTACAGGGCTACACCTTC	CASSEAQAPGLQGYTF
TRBV18	.	TRBD1	TRBJ1-2	TGTGCCAGCTCACCCGGGACAGGGGGCGGCTATGGCTACACCTTC	CASSPGTGGGYGYTF
TRBV27	once	.	TRBJ1-6	TGTGCCAGCAGTTTCGGGGAGAATTCACCCCTCCACTTT	CASSFGENSPLHF
TRBV3-1/TRBV3-2	.	TRBD2	TRBJ2-7	TGTGCCAGCAGAGGCGGGGGAGACGAGCAGTACTTC	CASRGGGDEQYF
TRBV6-5	once	.	TRBJ1-2	TGTGCCAGCAGCCAGGGGATTAACTATGGCTACACCTTC	CASSQGINYGYTF
TRBV18	.	TRBD1	TRBJ1-5	TGTGCCAGCTCCTCGGACAGGGTCAATCAGCCCCAGCATTTT	CASSSDRVNQPQHF
TRBV18	.	.	TRBJ2-5	TGTGCCAGCTCACCGGGTGGAGAGACCCAGTACTTC	CASSPGGETQYF
TRBV6-2/TRBV6-3	.	.	TRBJ1-5	TGTGCCAGCAGACCTACAGGGCCCTACAATCAGCCCCAGCATTTT	CASRPTGPYNQPQHF
TRBV7-6	.	TRBD1	TRBJ2-2	TGTGCCAGCAGCTCGAGACCCGGGACAGCGAACACCGGGGAGCTGTTTTTT	CASSSRPGTANTGELFF
TRBV2	.	TRBD1	TRBJ1-2	TGTGCCAGCAGTGCCCGGACAGGGGACTATGGCTACACCTTC	CASSARTGDYGYTF
TRBV15	.	.	TRBJ1-5	TGTGCCACCAGCAGAGATACGACAGCCAATCAGCCCCAGCATTTT	CATSRDTTANQPQHF
TRBV11-1	.	.	TRBJ1-4	TGTGCCAGCAGCTACGGGACTTCTGAAAAACTGTTTTTT	CASSYGTSEKLFF
TRBV7-2	.	TRBD2	TRBJ2-7	TGTGCCAGCAGCTTGGCAGCGGGGGGGCACGAGCAGTACTTC	CASSLAAGGHEQYF
TRBV4-1	.	.	TRBJ1-2	TGCGCCAGCAGCCCAACCGGGACCTTTAACTATGGCTACACCTTC	CASSPTGTFNYGYTF
TRBV7-3	.	.	TRBJ2-2	TGTGCCAGCAGCCCCCAGGCAGGGAACACCGGGGAGCTGTTTTTT	CASSPQAGNTGELFF
TRBV12-3/TRBV12-4	.	.	TRBJ1-1	TGTGCCAGCAGTGTCCCTTTGGCTGAAGCTTTCTTT	CASSVPLAEAFF
TRBV5-1	.	.	TRBJ2-2	TGCGCCAGCAGCTTGGGGGACACCGGGGAGCTGTTTTTT	CASSLGDTGELFF
TRBV18	.	.	TRBJ1-2	TGTGCCAGCTCACCTGACGCGAACTATGGCTACACCTTC	CASSPDANYGYTF
TRBV6-5	.	.	TRBJ1-5	TGTGCCAGCAGTTCAACCCAGGGGAATCAGCCCCAGCATTTT	CASSSTQGNQPQHF
TRBV11-2	.	.	TRBJ1-1	TGTGCCAGCAGCTTAGGAGGGGTAAGGAACACTGAAGCTTTCTTT	CASSLGGVRNTEAFF